This T cell receptor (beta chain) is drawn from a study of blood T cell repertoires in COVID-19. Method: immunoSEQ multiplex PCR; TCRdb's copy keeps in-frame clones and lacks some. The data hold a few hundred thousand clones, with around 83% observed a single time. Germline V gives CDR1 SGDLS, CDR2 YYNGEE. The CDR3 covers 13 residues. V lost 4 bases to trimming and J lost 4 bases; unmatched junction nucleotides: 3. The V gene is TRBV9, the J gene TRBJ2-7, with 9 positions matching TRBD1. This clonotype was sampled from a woman aged 50 to 60 with acute or convalescent COVID-19. The specimen was peripheral blood. CDR3 coding DNA: TGTGCCAGCAGCCGGGACAGGGCATACGAGCAGTACTTC. Encoded protein: CASSRDRAYEQYF. Full variable domain (rest looked up from reference TRBV9 and TRBJ2-7): DSGVTQTPKHLITATGQRVTLRCSPRSGDLSVYWYQQSLDQGLQFLIQYYNGEERAKGNILERFSAQQFPDLHSELNLSSLELGDSALYFCASSRDRAYEQYFGPGTRLTVT.